Below are 6 T cell receptor beta chains sequenced from a single sample in a study of regulatory T cells in long-lasting Graves disease. Time point indicated: persistent/refractory GD, antithyroid drugs over 5 years with positive TRAb. Isolated PBMC RNA provided the starting material for the TCR library. With iRepertoire HTBI primers and Arm-PCR of CDR3 regions, TCR beta libraries were built. TCRdb redid the calling of the multiplex PCR reads with MiXCR, one entry per CDR3 protein. The sample comprises about 470,000 distinct CDR3 sequences, roughly 20% of which are singletons, and 7.8% rests with the top ten. The sample consisted of peripheral blood mononuclear cells (PBMCs), taken when the disease was refractory, from a patient treated with antithyroid drugs. These receptors were collected from a female donor with Graves disease.

The rearrangement joins TRBV7-2 to TRBJ2-7; D is unclear. The V end was cut by 1 base, the J end by 0 bases, with 13 bases between. There are 16 residues in the CDR3. Germline V CDR1 and CDR2: SGHTA, FQGNSA. CDR3 DNA sequence: TGTGCCAGCAGCTTAGACGGGCGTAGAACCTCCTACGAGCAGTACTTC. Translated, it gives CASSLDGRRTSYEQYF.

This clonotype turned up a few times. The chain joins TRBV7-9 to TRBJ1-6; no reliable D call. The V gene's germline CDR1 is SEHNR and CDR2 FQNEAQ (reference sequence). There are 16 residues in the CDR3. V was clipped by 5 bases and J by 2 bases, with 13 bases between them. The CDR3 reads CASSPRVSPYNSPLHF. CDR3 sequence (DNA): TGTGCCAGCAGCCCGAGGGTCAGCCCCTATAATTCACCCCTCCACTTT.

V usage is TRBV7-9 and J usage is TRBJ2-7; D might be TRBD2 (6 bases). The CDR3 has 16 residues. Trimming left V 3 bases short and J 0 bases short, with 15 bases between. The germline gives CDR1 SEHNR, CDR2 FQNEAQ (reference sequence). The CDR3 nucleotides are TGTGCCAGCAGCTTTGTCGGAGGGGCCAGCTCCTACGAGCAGTACTTC. Translated: CASSFVGGASSYEQYF.

The table lists this clonotype with many counts. The chain combines TRBV28 with TRBJ1-5; D unclear. The CDR3 contains 18 residues. Germline CDR1 reads MDHEN; CDR2 reads SYDVKM. V gave up 2 bases and J gave up 2 bases, with 19 bases separating them. The CDR3 region has the DNA TGTGCCAGCAGTTTAGGTGGGAGAGAGCAACCTGGCAATCAGCCCCAGCATTTT. It yields the protein CASSLGGREQPGNQPQHF.

The rearrangement uses TRBV12-3 or TRBV12-4 and TRBJ2-2, with 10 bases fitting TRBD1. The ends lost 4 bases at V and 3 bases at J; junction bases unmatched: 5. The CDR3 is 16 amino acids. The CDR3 DNA is TGTGCCAGCAGTTCCCACGGACAGGGGGACACCGGGGAGCTGTTTTTT. Residues: CASSSHGQGDTGELFF.

This clonotype was recorded many times. The V and J genes are TRBV6-1 and TRBJ1-1, with D maybe TRBD1 (5 bases). Trimming took 1 base from V and 5 from J, leaving 8 bases between them. Looked up from germline, CDR1 is MNHNS and CDR2 is SASEGT. There are 13 residues in the CDR3. CDR3 sequence reads: CASSEVTGTEAFF. In DNA form, the CDR3 reads TGTGCCAGCAGTGAAGTTACAGGAACTGAAGCTTTCTTT.